Detailed here is one TCR beta chain. The data originate from a study of control samples from healthy donors and cancer patients. Libraries were prepared by immunoSEQ multiplex PCR; TCRdb keeps only in-frame clonotypes and omits some of them. Of just over 150,000 clones listed, 90% to 95% were seen once; the top ten hold 8.5%. Germline V gene sequence: CDR1 SGHNT, CDR2 YYREEE (reference sequence). The V and J ends lost 4 bases and 5 bases, in that order; junction bases with no gene match: 6. This CDR3 is 15 amino acids long. This receptor was obtained from a woman in her thirties or forties in good health. The chain carries TRBV5-4 and TRBJ2-3, with 11 bases lining up with TRBD1. Sequenced input: blood. This CDR3 reads CASSRDRGSLDTQYF. The CDR3 DNA reads as TGTGCCAGCAGCCGGGACAGGGGGAGTTTAGATACGCAGTATTTT.